A single sample gave rise to the 14 T cell receptor beta chains below, sequenced in a study of control samples from healthy donors and cancer patients. Some clones are missing from TCRdb's copy, which holds only in-frame ones; the method was immunoSEQ multiplex PCR. The sample has around 19,000 clones; 85% to 90% are singletons. Specimen: PBMCs. The receptors shown here come from a woman aged 55-69 years with head and neck cancer.

The V call is TRBV6-5, the J call TRBJ1-3, with D maybe TRBD1 (6 bases). Germline CDR1 and CDR2: MNHEY and SVGAGI. The length of the CDR3 is 13 residues. The V end was cut by 11 bases, the J end by 3 bases, with 14 bases between. CDR3 sequence reads: CAGRDTGGNTIYF. CDR3 bases: TGTGCCGGCCGGGACACCGGTGGAAACACCATATATTTT.

J is TRBJ1-6 and V is TRBV28, with D perhaps matching TRBD1 (5 bases). The germline gives CDR1 MDHEN, CDR2 SYDVKM. This CDR3 is built from 15 residues. Deletions cut 3 bases from V and 7 bases from J, with 13 bases between. DNA of the CDR3: TGTGCCAGCAGTTTGGTGGGGGTCCGGAATTCACCCCTCCACTTT. It specifies CASSLVGVRNSPLHF.

The V gene is TRBV9, the J gene TRBJ2-7; possibly TRBD2 for D (5 bases). CDR3 size: 14 residues. CDR1 is SGDLS and CDR2 is YYNGEE in the germline V gene. Trimming pared 2 bases from V and 5 bases from J, leaving 14 bases between. The CDR3 protein is CASSVGSAPDEQYF. CDR3 nucleotides: TGTGCCAGCAGCGTGGGTAGCGCCCCCGACGAGCAGTACTTC.

The chain joins TRBV30 to TRBJ1-2, with D uncertain. The CDR3 consists of 14 residues. Between the trimmed V and J ends, which lost 4 bases and 2 bases, there was a span of 14 bases. Germline lookup yields CDR1 GTSNPN and CDR2 SVGIG (reference sequence). The chain's CDR3 is CAWTRSGLNYGYTF. The CDR3 nucleotides are TGTGCCTGGACCCGGTCGGGGTTGAACTATGGCTACACCTTC.

The chain has TRBV30 and TRBJ2-7, with D perhaps matching TRBD2 (6 bases). The CDR3 sequence is 11 residues long. Germline lookup yields CDR1 GTSNPN and CDR2 SVGIG (reference sequence). V lost 0 bases and J 10 bases, leaving 10 bases between the germline ends. CDR3 nucleotide sequence: TGTGCCTGGAGTGTACGGGACTCCCAGTACTTC. Translating gives CAWSVRDSQYF.

The J gene is TRBJ2-7, the V gene TRBV5-1; 13 bases align to TRBD2. This CDR3 contains 17 residues. Trimming removed 3 bases from V and 3 bases from J; junction bases left unmatched: 9. From germline, CDR1 is SGHRS and CDR2 YFSETQ. CDR3 in DNA: TGCGCCAGCAGCTGGAGGACTAGCGGGAGACGGGTCTACGAGCAGTACTTC. Protein: CASSWRTSGRRVYEQYF.

The chain couples TRBV9 to TRBJ2-1, with 8 positions matching TRBD2. The CDR3 totals 14 residues. V shed 3 bases and J 7 bases; nucleotides not matched to a gene: 6. Germline V lookup: CDR1 SGDLS, CDR2 YYNGEE. CDR3 amino acids: CASSDGTRNNEQFF. The CDR3 region has the DNA TGTGCCAGCAGCGACGGGACTAGGAATAATGAGCAGTTCTTC. Combining the CDR3 with reference TRBV9 and TRBJ2-1 gives the whole variable domain DSGVTQTPKHLITATGQRVTLRCSPRSGDLSVYWYQQSLDQGLQFLIQYYNGEERAKGNILERFSAQQFPDLHSELNLSSLELGDSALYFCASSDGTRNNEQFFGPGTRLTVL.

The chain employs TRBV25-1 and TRBJ1-2; D is uncertain. There are 15 residues in the CDR3. Germline V lookup: CDR1 MGHDK, CDR2 SYGVNS. Between the trimmed V and J ends, which lost 4 bases and 6 bases, there was a span of 18 bases. Here the CDR3 DNA reads TGTGCCAGCAGTGGCAGGTCCCGATCACCGAATGGCTACACCTTC. Its protein product is CASSGRSRSPNGYTF.

CDR3 in amino acids: CASSLSTDTGELFF. The CDR3 DNA sequence: TGTGCCAGCAGCTTAAGCACTGACACCGGGGAGCTGTTTTTT. V gene TRBV7-9 combines with J gene TRBJ2-2; no clear D gene. The CDR3 runs 14 residues. Trimming pared 2 bases from V and 3 bases from J, leaving 7 bases between. CDR1 SEHNR and CDR2 FQNEAQ come from the germline V gene (reference sequence).

J is TRBJ2-5 and V is TRBV18, with D perhaps matching TRBD1 (7 bases). The CDR3 has 16 amino acids. Germline loops: CDR1 KGHSH, CDR2 LQKENI. V lost 1 base, J lost 5 bases, and 17 bases lay in between. For the CDR3, the DNA is TGTGCCAGCTCACCACTACCCGCGGGACAGCAGGAGACCCAGTACTTC. Translation: CASSPLPAGQQETQYF.

This clone was seen a handful of times. The chain has TRBV2 and TRBJ1-1; 8 bases match TRBD1. J gave up 0 bases and V 7 bases, and 1 base lay outside the gene matches. Looked up from germline, CDR1 is SNHLY and CDR2 is FYNNEI. The CDR3 spans 13 residues. CDR3 amino acids: CASMGQVNTEAFF. CDR3 nucleotide sequence: TGTGCCAGCATGGGACAGGTGAACACTGAAGCTTTCTTT.

The chain is built from TRBV5-1 and TRBJ2-7; D ambiguous. Trimming left V 1 base short and J 4 bases short, with 9 bases between. Germline values: CDR1 SGHRS, CDR2 YFSETQ. This CDR3 region has 13 residues. CDR3: CASSLTGIYEQYF. CDR3 sequence (DNA): TGCGCCAGCAGCTTGACTGGGATTTACGAGCAGTACTTC.

The chain couples TRBV2 to TRBJ2-6; TRBD1 agrees at 9 bases. The J segment lost 0 bases and the V segment lost 6 bases, leaving 6 bases of the junction unmatched. The CDR3 totals 17 residues. Germline assignment: CDR1 SNHLY and CDR2 FYNNEI. CDR3 DNA sequence: TGTGCCAGCAGGTCCGGGACAGGGATCTCTGGGGCCAACGTCCTGACTTTC. Its translation is CASRSGTGISGANVLTF. Combining the CDR3 with reference TRBV2 and TRBJ2-6 gives the whole variable domain EPEVTQTPSHQVTQMGQEVILRCVPISNHLYFYWYRQILGQKVEFLVSFYNNEISEKSEIFDDQFSVERPDGSNFTLKIRSTKLEDSAMYFCASRSGTGISGANVLTFGAGSRLTVL.

The chain is built from TRBV19 and TRBJ1-5, with a weak D call TRBD1 (6 bases). In germline, CDR1 is LNHDA, CDR2 SQIVND (reference sequence). Trimming took off 6 bases at V and 9 bases at J, with 15 bases between the two ends. This CDR3 is built from 13 residues. This chain's CDR3 is CASSMQGPWPQHF. CDR3 bases: TGTGCCAGTAGCATGCAGGGGCCATGGCCCCAGCATTTT.